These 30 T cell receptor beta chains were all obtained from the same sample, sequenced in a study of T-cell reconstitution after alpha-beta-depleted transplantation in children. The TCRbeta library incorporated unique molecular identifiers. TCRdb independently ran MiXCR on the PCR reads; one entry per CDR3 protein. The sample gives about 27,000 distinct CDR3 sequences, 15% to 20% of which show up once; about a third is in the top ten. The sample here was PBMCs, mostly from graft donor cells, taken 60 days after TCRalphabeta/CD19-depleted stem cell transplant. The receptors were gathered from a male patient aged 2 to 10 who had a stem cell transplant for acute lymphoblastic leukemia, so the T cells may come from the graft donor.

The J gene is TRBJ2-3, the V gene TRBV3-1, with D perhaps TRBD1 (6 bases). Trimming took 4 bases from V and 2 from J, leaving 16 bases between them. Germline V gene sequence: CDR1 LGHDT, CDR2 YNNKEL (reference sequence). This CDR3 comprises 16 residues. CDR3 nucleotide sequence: TGTGCCAGCAGCCCCAGGGGTTCCTTTAACACAGATACGCAGTATTTT. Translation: CASSPRGSFNTDTQYF.

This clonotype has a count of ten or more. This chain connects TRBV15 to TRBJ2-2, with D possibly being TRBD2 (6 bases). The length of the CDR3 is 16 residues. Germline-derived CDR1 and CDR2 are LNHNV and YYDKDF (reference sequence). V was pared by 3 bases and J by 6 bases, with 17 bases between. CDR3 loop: CATSRKGLRVAGELFF. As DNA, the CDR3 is TGTGCCACCAGCAGGAAGGGACTCCGCGTGGCCGGGGAGCTGTTTTTT.

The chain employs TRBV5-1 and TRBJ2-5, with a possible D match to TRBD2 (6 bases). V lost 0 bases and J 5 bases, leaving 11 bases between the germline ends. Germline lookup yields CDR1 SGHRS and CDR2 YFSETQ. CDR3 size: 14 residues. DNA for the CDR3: TGCGCCAGCAGCTTGGTAGCGAGCGGGGAGACCCAGTACTTC. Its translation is CASSLVASGETQYF. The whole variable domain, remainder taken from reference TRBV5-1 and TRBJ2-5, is KAGVTQTPRYLIKTRGQQVTLSCSPISGHRSVSWYQQTPGQGLQFLFEYFSETQRNKGNFPGRFSGRQFSNSRSEMNVSTLELGDSALYLCASSLVASGETQYFGPGTRLLVL.

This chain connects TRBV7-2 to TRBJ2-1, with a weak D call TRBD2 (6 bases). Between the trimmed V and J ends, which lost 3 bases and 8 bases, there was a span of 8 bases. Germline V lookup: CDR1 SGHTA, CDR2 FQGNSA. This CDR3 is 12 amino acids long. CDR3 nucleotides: TGTGCCAGCAGCTTTCGGGGGTATGAGCAGTTCTTC. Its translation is CASSFRGYEQFF.

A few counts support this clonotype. CDR3: CASSPDQTSGYTF. CDR3 nucleotides: TGCGCCAGCAGCCCAGATCAAACTAGCGGCTACACCTTC. This rearrangement joins TRBV5-1 to TRBJ1-2; no firm D call. Per germline, CDR1 SGHRS and CDR2 YFSETQ. The CDR3 extends over 13 amino acids. V lost 4 bases to trimming and J lost 8 bases, with 15 bases between them.

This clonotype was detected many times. CDR3 coding DNA: TGCAGTGCTAGCCGTGGGGGCGCTAATTCACCCCTCCACTTT. This codes for CSASRGGANSPLHF. The chain joins TRBV20-1 to TRBJ1-6; D is perhaps TRBD1 (6 bases). In germline, CDR1 is DFQATT, CDR2 SNEGSKA (reference sequence). This CDR3 has 14 residues. The V end was cut by 3 bases, the J end by 6 bases, with 12 bases between.

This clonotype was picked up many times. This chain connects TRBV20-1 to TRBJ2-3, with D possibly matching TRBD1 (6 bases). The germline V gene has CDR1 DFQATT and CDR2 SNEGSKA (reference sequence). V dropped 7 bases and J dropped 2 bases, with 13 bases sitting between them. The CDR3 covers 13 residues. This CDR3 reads CSVADRVTDTQYF. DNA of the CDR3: TGCAGTGTTGCGGACAGAGTCACAGATACGCAGTATTTT.

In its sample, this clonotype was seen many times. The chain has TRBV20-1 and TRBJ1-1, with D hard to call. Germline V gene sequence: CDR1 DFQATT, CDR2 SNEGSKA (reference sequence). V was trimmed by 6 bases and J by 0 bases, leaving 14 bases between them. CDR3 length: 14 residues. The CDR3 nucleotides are TGCAGTGCCCCCTGGGAGGCTATGAACACTGAAGCTTTCTTT. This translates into CSAPWEAMNTEAFF.

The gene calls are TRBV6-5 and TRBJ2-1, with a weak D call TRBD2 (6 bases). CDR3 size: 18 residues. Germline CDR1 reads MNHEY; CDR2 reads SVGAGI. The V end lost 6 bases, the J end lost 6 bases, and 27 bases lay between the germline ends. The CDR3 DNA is TGTGCCAGCAGCCGTACGCTCATTAGCGGTCGGTGGATCAATGAGCAGTTCTTC. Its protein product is CASSRTLISGRWINEQFF.

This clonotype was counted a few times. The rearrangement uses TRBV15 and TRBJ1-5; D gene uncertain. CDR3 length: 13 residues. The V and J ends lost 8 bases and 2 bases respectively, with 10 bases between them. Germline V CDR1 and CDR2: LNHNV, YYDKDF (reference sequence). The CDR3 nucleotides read TGTGCCACCTCAGCTCAGGGCAATCAGCCCCAGCATTTT. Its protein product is CATSAQGNQPQHF.

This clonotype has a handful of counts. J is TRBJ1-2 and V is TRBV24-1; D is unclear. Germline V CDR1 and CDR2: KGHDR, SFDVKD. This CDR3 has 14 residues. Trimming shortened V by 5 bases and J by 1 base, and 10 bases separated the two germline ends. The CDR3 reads CATSARAINYGYTF. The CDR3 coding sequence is TGTGCCACCAGTGCGAGGGCCATTAACTATGGCTACACCTTC.

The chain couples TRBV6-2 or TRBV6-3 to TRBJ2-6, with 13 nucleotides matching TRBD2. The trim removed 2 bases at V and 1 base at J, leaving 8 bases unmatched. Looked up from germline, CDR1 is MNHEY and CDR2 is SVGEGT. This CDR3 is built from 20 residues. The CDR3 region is CASSYPPGTSGVSGANVLTF. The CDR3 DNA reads TGTGCCAGCAGTTACCCTCCCGGGACTAGCGGGGTATCTGGGGCCAACGTCCTGACTTTC.

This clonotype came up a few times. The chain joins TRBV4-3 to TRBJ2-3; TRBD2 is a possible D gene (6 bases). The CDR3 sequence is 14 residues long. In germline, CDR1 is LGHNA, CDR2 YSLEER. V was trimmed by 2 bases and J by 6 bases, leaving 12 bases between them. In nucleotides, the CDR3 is TGCGCCAGCAGCCAACTGGCGGGGAGGGATACGCAGTATTTT. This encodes CASSQLAGRDTQYF.

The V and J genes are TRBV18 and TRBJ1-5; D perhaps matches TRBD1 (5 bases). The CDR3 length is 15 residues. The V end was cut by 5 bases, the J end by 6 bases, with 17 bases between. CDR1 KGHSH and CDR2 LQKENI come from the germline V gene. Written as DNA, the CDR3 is TGTGCCAGCTCAGAGGGACGGGGAGCGGGTCAGCCCCAGCATTTT. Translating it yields CASSEGRGAGQPQHF.

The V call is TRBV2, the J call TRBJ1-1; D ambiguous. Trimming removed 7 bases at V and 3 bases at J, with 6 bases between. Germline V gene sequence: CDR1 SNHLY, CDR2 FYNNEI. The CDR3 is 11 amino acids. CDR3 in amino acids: CASKADTEAFF. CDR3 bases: TGTGCCAGCAAAGCGGACACTGAAGCTTTCTTT.

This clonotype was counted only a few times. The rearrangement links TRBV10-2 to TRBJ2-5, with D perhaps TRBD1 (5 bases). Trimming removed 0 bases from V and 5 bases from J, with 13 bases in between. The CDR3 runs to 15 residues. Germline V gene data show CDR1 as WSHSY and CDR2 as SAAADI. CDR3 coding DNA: TGCGCCAGCAGTGAGTCAACAGGAGCGACGGAGACCCAGTACTTC. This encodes CASSESTGATETQYF.

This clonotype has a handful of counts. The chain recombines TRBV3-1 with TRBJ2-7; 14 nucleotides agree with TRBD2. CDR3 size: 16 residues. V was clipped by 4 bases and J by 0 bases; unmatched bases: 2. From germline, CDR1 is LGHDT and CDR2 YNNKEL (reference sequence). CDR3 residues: CASSLGLAGASYEQYF. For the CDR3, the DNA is TGTGCCAGCAGCCTGGGACTAGCGGGGGCCTCCTACGAGCAGTACTTC.

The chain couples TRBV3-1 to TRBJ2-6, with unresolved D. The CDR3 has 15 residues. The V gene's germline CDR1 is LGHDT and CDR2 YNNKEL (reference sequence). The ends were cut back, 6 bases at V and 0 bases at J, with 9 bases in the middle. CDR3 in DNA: TGTGCCAGCAGACCGGGTCCCTCTGGGGCCAACGTCCTGACTTTC. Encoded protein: CASRPGPSGANVLTF. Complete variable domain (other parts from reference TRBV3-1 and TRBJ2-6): DTAVSQTPKYLVTQMGNDKSIKCEQNLGHDTMYWYKQDSKKFLKIMFSYNNKELIINETVPNRFSPKSPDKAHLNLHINSLELGDSAVYFCASRPGPSGANVLTFGAGSRLTVL.

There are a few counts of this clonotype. DNA of the CDR3: TGTGCCAGCAACGTGAGAACCAACACCGGGGAGCTGTTTTTT. Its protein product is CASNVRTNTGELFF. The chain has TRBV5-6 and TRBJ2-2; D unclear. The CDR3 contains 14 residues. The ends were cut back, 6 bases at V and 2 bases at J, with 11 bases in the middle. Per germline, CDR1 SGHDT and CDR2 YYEEEE.

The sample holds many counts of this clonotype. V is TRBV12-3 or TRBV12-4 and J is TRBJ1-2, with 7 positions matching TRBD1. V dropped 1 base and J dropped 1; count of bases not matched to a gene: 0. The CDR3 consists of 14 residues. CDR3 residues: CASSLGDSNYGYTF. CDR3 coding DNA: TGTGCCAGCAGTTTAGGGGACAGTAACTATGGCTACACCTTC.

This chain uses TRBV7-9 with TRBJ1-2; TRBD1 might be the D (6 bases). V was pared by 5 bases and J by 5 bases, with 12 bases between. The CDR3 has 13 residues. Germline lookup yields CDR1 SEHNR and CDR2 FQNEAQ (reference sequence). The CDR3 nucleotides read TGTGCCAGCAGCCCTACAGGGACTTATGGCTACACCTTC. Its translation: CASSPTGTYGYTF.

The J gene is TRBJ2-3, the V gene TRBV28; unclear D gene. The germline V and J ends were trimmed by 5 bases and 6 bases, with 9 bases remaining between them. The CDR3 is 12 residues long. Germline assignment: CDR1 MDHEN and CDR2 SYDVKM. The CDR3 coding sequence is TGTGCCAGCAGTCCTACCCACGATACGCAGTATTTT. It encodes CASSPTHDTQYF.

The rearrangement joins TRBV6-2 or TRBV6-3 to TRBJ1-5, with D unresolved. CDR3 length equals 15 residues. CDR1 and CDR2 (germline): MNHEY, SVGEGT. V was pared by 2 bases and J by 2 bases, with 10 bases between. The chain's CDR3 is CASSYVGLGNQPQHF. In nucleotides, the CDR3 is TGTGCCAGCAGTTACGTGGGTTTGGGCAATCAGCCCCAGCATTTT.

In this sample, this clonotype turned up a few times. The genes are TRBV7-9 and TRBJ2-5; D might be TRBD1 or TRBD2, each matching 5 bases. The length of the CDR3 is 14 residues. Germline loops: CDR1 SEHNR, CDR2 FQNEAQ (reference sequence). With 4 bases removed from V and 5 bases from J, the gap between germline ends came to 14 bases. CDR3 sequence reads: CASSSGAPPETQYF. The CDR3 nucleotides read TGTGCCAGCAGCTCCGGGGCTCCACCGGAGACCCAGTACTTC.

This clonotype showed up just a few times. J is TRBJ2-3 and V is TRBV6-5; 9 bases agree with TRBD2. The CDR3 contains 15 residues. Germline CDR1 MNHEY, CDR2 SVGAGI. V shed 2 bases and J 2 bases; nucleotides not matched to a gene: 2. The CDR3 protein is CASSYAGGYTDTQYF. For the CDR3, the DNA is TGTGCCAGCAGTTACGCGGGGGGGTACACAGATACGCAGTATTTT.

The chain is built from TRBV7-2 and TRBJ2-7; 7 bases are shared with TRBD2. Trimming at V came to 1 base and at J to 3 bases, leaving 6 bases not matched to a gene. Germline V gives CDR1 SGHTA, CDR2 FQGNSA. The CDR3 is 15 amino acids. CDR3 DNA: TGTGCCAGCAGCTTAGAGGCGGGGGTCGACTACGAGCAGTACTTC. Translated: CASSLEAGVDYEQYF.

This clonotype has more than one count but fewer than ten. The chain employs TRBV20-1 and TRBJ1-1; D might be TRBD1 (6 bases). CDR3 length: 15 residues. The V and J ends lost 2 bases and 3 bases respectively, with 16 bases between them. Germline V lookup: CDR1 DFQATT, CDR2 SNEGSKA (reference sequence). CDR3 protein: CSARPPPGDYTEAFF. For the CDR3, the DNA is TGCAGTGCTAGACCACCTCCAGGGGATTACACTGAAGCTTTCTTT.

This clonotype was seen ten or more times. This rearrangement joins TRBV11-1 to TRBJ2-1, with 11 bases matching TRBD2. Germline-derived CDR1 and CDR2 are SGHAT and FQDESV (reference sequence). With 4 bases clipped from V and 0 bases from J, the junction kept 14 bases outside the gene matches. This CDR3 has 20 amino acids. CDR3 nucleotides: TGTGCCAGCAGCTCATATCTAGCGGGAGGTCCCAAGAGCTCCTACAATGAGCAGTTCTTC. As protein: CASSSYLAGGPKSSYNEQFF.

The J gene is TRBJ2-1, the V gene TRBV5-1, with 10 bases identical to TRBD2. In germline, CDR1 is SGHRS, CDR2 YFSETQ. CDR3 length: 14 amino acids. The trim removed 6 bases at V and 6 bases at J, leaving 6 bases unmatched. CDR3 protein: CASTSGRLVNEQFF. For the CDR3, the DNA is TGCGCCAGCACTAGCGGGAGATTGGTCAATGAGCAGTTCTTC.

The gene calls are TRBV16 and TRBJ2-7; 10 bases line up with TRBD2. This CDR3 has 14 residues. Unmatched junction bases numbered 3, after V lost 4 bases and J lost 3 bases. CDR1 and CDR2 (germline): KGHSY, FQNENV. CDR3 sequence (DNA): TGTGCCAGCAGCCGACTAGCGGGCCTCTACGAGCAGTACTTC. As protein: CASSRLAGLYEQYF.